The T cell receptor beta chain described here comes from a study of T cells in Graves' hyperthyroidism and ophthalmopathy. The length of the CDR3 is 14 residues. V shed 6 bases and J shed 0 bases, with 11 bases lying between them. Amplified TCR beta CDR3 regions came from RNA transcripts. During a first-round RT-PCR of the TCR CDR3, the HTBI primer set was used. Using its own MiXCR run on the multiplex PCR reads, TCRdb lists one record per CDR3 protein. The sample consists of hundreds of thousands of distinct CDR3 sequences, 46% of them appearing once. This clonotype was sampled from a woman younger than 35 with Graves' hyperthyroidism. The chain uses TRBV12-3 or TRBV12-4 and TRBJ1-1; maybe TRBD1 (6 bases). Sequences were obtained from peripheral blood or thyroid tissue (not recorded which). CDR3 sequence reads: CASRRQEMNTEAFF. DNA for the CDR3: TGTGCCAGCAGGCGACAGGAGATGAACACTGAAGCTTTCTTT.